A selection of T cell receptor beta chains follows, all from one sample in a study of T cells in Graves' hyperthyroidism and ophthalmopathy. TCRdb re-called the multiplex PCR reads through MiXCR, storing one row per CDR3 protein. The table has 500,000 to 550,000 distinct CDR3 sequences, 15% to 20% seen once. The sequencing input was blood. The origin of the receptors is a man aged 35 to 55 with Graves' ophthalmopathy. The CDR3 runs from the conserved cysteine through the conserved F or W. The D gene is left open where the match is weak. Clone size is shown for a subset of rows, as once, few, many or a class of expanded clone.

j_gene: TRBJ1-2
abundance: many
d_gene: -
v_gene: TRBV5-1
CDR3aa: CASSTGRSGYGYTF
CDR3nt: TGCGCCAGCAGCACTGGGAGATCGGGCTATGGCTACACCTTC

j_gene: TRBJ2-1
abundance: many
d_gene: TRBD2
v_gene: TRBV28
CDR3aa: CASSLLAPSYNEQFF
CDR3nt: TGTGCCAGCAGCTTACTAGCGCCTTCCTACAATGAGCAGTTCTTC

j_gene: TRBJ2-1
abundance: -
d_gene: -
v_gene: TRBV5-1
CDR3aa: CASILQGYSYNEQFF
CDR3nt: TGTGCCAGCATCCTACAGGGTTACTCCTACAATGAGCAGTTCTTC

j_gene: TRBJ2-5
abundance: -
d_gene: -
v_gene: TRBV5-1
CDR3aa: CASSLEADGPQETQYF
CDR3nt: TGCGCCAGCAGCTTGGAGGCGGACGGCCCCCAAGAGACCCAGTACTTC

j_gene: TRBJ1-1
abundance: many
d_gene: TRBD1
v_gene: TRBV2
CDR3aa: CASSEAPNWDRGRTFF
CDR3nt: TGTGCCAGCAGTGAAGCGCCAAACTGGGACAGGGGGAGAACTTTCTTT

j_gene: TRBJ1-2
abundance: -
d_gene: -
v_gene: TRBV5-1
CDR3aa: CASSSETGMGYGYTF
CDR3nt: TGCGCCAGCAGCTCCGAGACAGGAATGGGATATGGCTACACCTTC

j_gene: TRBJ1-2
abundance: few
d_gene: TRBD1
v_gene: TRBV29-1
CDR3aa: CSVAGQIYGYTF
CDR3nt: TGCAGCGTTGCGGGACAGATCTATGGCTACACCTTC

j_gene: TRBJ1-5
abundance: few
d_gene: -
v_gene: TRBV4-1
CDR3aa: CASSQVDRASNQPQHF
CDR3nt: TGCGCCAGCAGCCAGGTGGACAGAGCAAGCAATCAGCCCCAGCATTTT

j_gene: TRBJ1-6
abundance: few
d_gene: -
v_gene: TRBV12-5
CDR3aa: CASGLKQGFNSPLHF
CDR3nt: TGTGCTAGTGGTTTAAAACAGGGCTTTAATTCACCCCTCCACTTT

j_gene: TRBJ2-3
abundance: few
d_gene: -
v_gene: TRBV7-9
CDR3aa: CASSLKPLTDTQYF
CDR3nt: TGTGCCAGCAGCTTAAAACCCCTCACAGATACGCAGTATTTT